Reported below is one T cell receptor beta chain. The cohort comprised adults aged about 18 to 100 years residing in 24 US areas. Donors in Cohort 3 counted as recovered after two negative PCRs, clearance, or symptom resolution. The sample belongs to a study of blood T cell repertoires in COVID-19. Overall study: Sample material is recorded as cDNA or gDNA derived from T cells, B-cell-depleted T cells, or PBMCs.

Original handling: Amplified reference gene primers provided the basis for estimating nucleated cell counts. Assay: immunoSEQ multiplex PCR; the TCRdb copy retains only in-frame clones and omits some. V and J calls and clone size come straight from that table; D and trimming were deduced from the DNA. The sample contains approximately 350,000 clones, about 90% of which appear only once. This CDR3 is 15 amino acids long. V lost 4 bases, J lost 2 bases, and 13 bases lay in between. Germline CDR1 and CDR2: SGHNT and YYREEE (reference sequence). The chain links TRBV5-4 to TRBJ2-1, with a possible D match to TRBD2 (6 bases). Sequenced sample: PBMCs or T cells enriched from blood (not recorded which). The sequence came from a woman under 40 who had recovered from COVID-19. The CDR3 DNA sequence: TGTGCCAGCAGCCCCGGGACTTCCCCCTACAATGAGCAGTTCTTC. It encodes CASSPGTSPYNEQFF.